The text below deals with one T cell receptor (beta chain). Assay used: immunoSEQ multiplex PCR; TCRdb lists only in-frame clones, some missing. The sample consists of 180,000 or so clones, around nine tenths of them appearing once. The data originate from a study of cytomegalovirus exposure and HLA in healthy donors. V lost 5 bases and J lost 8; bases outside the gene matches: 9. Germline V gene data show CDR1 as LNHDA and CDR2 as SQIVND (reference sequence). The CDR3 has 14 amino acids. The chain recombines TRBV19 with TRBJ1-2, with TRBD1 matching over 9 bases. This receptor was obtained from a man between 18 and 35 years old in good health and CMV-seropositive. Sequenced: PBMCs. Written as DNA, the CDR3 is TGTGCCAGTAGTCCCTGGGGACAGGGCGGGGGCTACACCTTC. This encodes CASSPWGQGGGYTF.